The rows below give T cell receptor beta chains drawn from one sample of a study of blood T cells in healthy people across ages. TCRdb used MiXCR to reprocess the 5' RACE reads, holding one entry per CDR3 protein. This table has some 920,000 distinct CDR3 sequences, roughly 47% appearing once. The sample consisted of blood. The receptors originated from a woman aged 55-69 years in good health. CDR3s include the opening cysteine and the closing phenylalanine or tryptophan. D genes are given only for firm matches. The size field is filled for only some rows; it gives once, few, many or a size class.

>many|TRBJ2-3|.|TRBV10-3
CAISGGAVSTDTQYF
TGTGCCATCTCCGGGGGAGCGGTTAGCACAGATACGCAGTATTTT
>few|TRBJ2-1|TRBD2|TRBV28
CASSRPQREGDNEQFF
TGTGCCAGCTCCCGCCCCCAGCGGGAGGGGGACAATGAGCAGTTCTTC
>few|TRBJ2-7|.|TRBV27
CASRGTGQYYEQYF
TGTGCCAGCAGAGGGACTGGACAGTACTACGAGCAGTACTTC
>.|TRBJ2-7|.|TRBV24-1
CATSEGGAQYF
TGTGCCACCAGCGAGGGAGGTGCGCAGTACTTC
>.|TRBJ2-1|.|TRBV4-2
CASSANSESSEQFF
TGTGCCAGCAGCGCGAATAGCGAGTCTTCTGAGCAGTTCTTC
>.|TRBJ2-7|.|TRBV20-1
CSAPPLRNPYEQYF
TGCAGTGCCCCCCCGTTGAGGAACCCCTACGAGCAGTACTTC
>.|TRBJ2-6|TRBD1|TRBV7-2
CASSLARQGGNGANVLTF
TGTGCCAGCAGCTTAGCTCGACAGGGGGGGAATGGGGCCAACGTCCTGACTTTC
>once|TRBJ2-5|TRBD2|TRBV5-6
CASSLTGLGGQETQYF
TGTGCCAGCAGCTTGACGGGACTAGGGGGCCAAGAGACCCAGTACTTC
>.|TRBJ2-5|TRBD2|TRBV5-1
CASSFELAGVGTQYF
TGCGCCAGCAGCTTTGAACTAGCGGGAGTAGGGACCCAGTACTTC
>.|TRBJ2-4|TRBD1|TRBV6-2/TRBV6-3
CASSYGGTGFDVYF
TGTGCCAGCAGTTACGGAGGGACAGGGTTTGATGTGTACTTC
>.|TRBJ1-4|.|TRBV2
CASSRGDEKLFF
TGTGCCAGCAGTAGGGGGGATGAAAAACTGTTTTTT